One sample yielded the 3 T cell receptor beta chains listed below, sequenced in a study of blood T cells in healthy people across ages (dated by TCRdb to 2013 to 2016). Library creation used 5' RACE. Sequencing used an Illumina HiSeq 2500. The second PCR ran for about 7 to 11 cycles and used a J-beta primer mix along with a sample-barcoded 5' primer. The public sequencing data were trimmed at Q25 with fastp and processed into clonotypes with MiXCR by TCRdb, which kept only in-frame beta chains. Merged by CDR3 protein, the rows form single entries marked with the most common genes and DNA. For this sample the table gives about 830,000 distinct CDR3 sequences, of which roughly 60% were detected only once. In total, the top ten clones hold about 20% of the sample. Sequenced input: blood. The receptors shown here come from a man between 25 and 39 years old in good health.

This chain joins TRBV10-3 and TRBJ2-5, with D perhaps TRBD1 (6 bases). The CDR3 extends over 16 amino acids. Trimming stripped 4 bases from V and 5 bases from J, with 20 bases between. Looked up from germline, CDR1 is ENHRY and CDR2 is SYGVKD. The CDR3: CAISVGAGVGLETQYF. CDR3 in DNA: TGTGCCATCAGTGTTGGGGCAGGGGTCGGTCTGGAGACCCAGTACTTC.

The chain couples TRBV12-3 or TRBV12-4 to TRBJ2-3; no clear D. This CDR3 contains 14 residues. Trimming shortened V by 8 bases and J by 1 base, and 13 bases separated the two germline ends. DNA for the CDR3: TGTGCCAGCGCCGGGTACCCCGGCACAGATACGCAGTATTTT. Encoded protein: CASAGYPGTDTQYF.

This clonotype was detected only a few times. This chain connects TRBV15 to TRBJ1-2; D unresolved. The CDR3 has 14 residues. The V and J ends lost 0 bases and 8 bases respectively, with 13 bases between them. Germline V gene data show CDR1 as LNHNV and CDR2 as YYDKDF (reference sequence). The CDR3 reads CATSRDPRRGGYTF. The CDR3 DNA is TGTGCCACCAGCAGAGATCCGCGCCGTGGGGGCTACACCTTC. The full variable domain, completed using reference TRBV15 and TRBJ1-2, is DAMVIQNPRYQVTQFGKPVTLSCSQTLNHNVMYWYQQKSSQAPKLLFHYYDKDFNNEADTPDNFQSRRPNTSFCFLDIRSPGLGDTAMYLCATSRDPRRGGYTFGSGTRLTVV.